The entry below describes one T cell receptor (beta chain). This sample stems from a study of blood T cell repertoires in COVID-19. V was pared by 3 bases and J by 1 base, with 13 bases between. Per the germline V gene, CDR1 is MGHRA and CDR2 is YSYEKL. The CDR3 is 15 amino acids. TCRdb's table, derived via immunoSEQ multiplex PCR, lists solely in-frame clones and lacks some. Among about 260,000 clones listed, about 80% were seen once. V and J are TRBV4-1 and TRBJ2-7; D perhaps matches TRBD1 (6 bases). What was sequenced was PBMCs or T cells enriched from blood (not recorded which). The receptor's source is a man aged 30-40 years with acute COVID-19. This CDR3 is CASSHTSTGSYEQYV. The CDR3 coding sequence is TGCGCCAGCAGCCACACTTCAACAGGGTCCTACGAGCAGTACGTC.